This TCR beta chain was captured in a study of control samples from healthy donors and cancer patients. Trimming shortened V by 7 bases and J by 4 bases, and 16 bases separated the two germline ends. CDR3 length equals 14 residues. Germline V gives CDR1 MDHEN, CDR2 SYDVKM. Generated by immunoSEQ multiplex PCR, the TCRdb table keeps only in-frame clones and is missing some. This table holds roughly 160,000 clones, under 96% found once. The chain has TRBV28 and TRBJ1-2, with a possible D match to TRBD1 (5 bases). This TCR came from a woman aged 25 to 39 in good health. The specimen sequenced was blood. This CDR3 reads CASTLAGRIYGYTF. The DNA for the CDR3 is TGTGCCAGCACTCTCGCAGGGCGGATCTATGGCTACACCTTC.